The T cell receptor beta chain described here comes from a study of cytomegalovirus exposure and HLA in healthy donors. This CDR3 is built from 15 residues. The germline V gene encodes CDR1 SGHNT and CDR2 YYREEE (reference sequence). V shed 2 bases, J shed 1 base, and the junction held 2 bases outside the gene matches. As regards this clone: Its antigen is as yet unknown.

Here immunoSEQ multiplex PCR was the method, and the copy in TCRdb shows in-frame clones only, minus some. The sample records roughly 90,000 clones, less than 85% being singletons. Findings and caveats of the study: Specificity for CMV antigens was confirmed in vitro for a few of the CMV-associated chains. It was 160 or so TCR beta chains that were listed as cytomegalovirus-associated. Most TCR sequences showed up rarely, but some public TCRs showed up in many donors.

The V and J genes are TRBV5-4 and TRBJ2-2; 7 nucleotides align to TRBD1. The receptor's source is a man younger than 35 in good health and CMV-seropositive. Sequenced: PBMCs. In nucleotides, the CDR3 is TGTGCCAGCAGCTTCGGACAGGAGAACACCGGGGAGCTGTTTTTT. Translation gives CASSFGQENTGELFF.